The source of this T cell receptor (beta chain) is a study of blood T cell repertoires in COVID-19. Study at large: Sources were T cells, B-cell-depleted T cells, or PBMCs; the material itself was cDNA or gDNA.

The V segment lost 5 bases and the J segment 1 base; nucleotides outside the gene matches: 7. Germline CDR1 reads MNHNY; CDR2 reads SVGAGI (reference sequence). This CDR3 is built from 16 residues. Here immunoSEQ multiplex PCR was the method, and the copy in TCRdb shows in-frame clones only, minus some. Of 130,000 or so clones listed, around nine tenths were seen once; the top ten hold less than 2%. The chain joins TRBV6-6 to TRBJ2-2; 7 nucleotides match TRBD1. Source material: peripheral blood. The source of this sequence is a woman aged 60-75 years with acute or convalescent COVID-19. DNA of the CDR3: TGTGCCAGCAGTGGACCGGGACAGCAGAACACCGGGGAGCTGTTTTTT. Translation gives CASSGPGQQNTGELFF.